Listed below are T cell receptor beta chains from one sample, sequenced in a study of early T cells in non-severe SARS-CoV-2 infection. A single record per CDR3 protein comes from TCRdb applying MiXCR to the 5' RACE reads. The sample lists roughly 64,000 distinct CDR3 sequences, less than 15% occurring once. Input material: whole blood. The source of these receptors is an adult who was a healthcare worker with PCR-confirmed SARS-CoV-2 infection or an uninfected control (not recorded which). Both conserved end residues are part of each CDR3. D genes are given only for firm matches. The listing skips clone size in some rows; elsewhere it reads once, few, many or a size class.

abundance	j_gene	v_gene	d_gene	CDR3nt	CDR3aa
.	TRBJ2-7	TRBV10-3	TRBD1	TGTGCCATCAGTGAGTGGGGACAGGGCTACGAGCAGTACTTC	CAISEWGQGYEQYF
few	TRBJ2-3	TRBV11-2	TRBD1	TGTGCCAGCAGCTCGACAGGGGGCCTTGCAGATACGCAGTATTTT	CASSSTGGLADTQYF
few	TRBJ2-5	TRBV5-1	TRBD2	TGCGCCAGCAGCTCGCGGGGGGGCCCAGAGGAGACCCAGTACTTC	CASSSRGGPEETQYF
.	TRBJ2-1	TRBV4-2	.	TGTGCCAGCAGCCAAGGAAAAAGCTCCTACAATGAGCAGTTCTTC	CASSQGKSSYNEQFF
few	TRBJ1-4	TRBV14	.	TGTGCCAGCAGCCCGGGGTATGAAAAACTGTTTTTT	CASSPGYEKLFF
many	TRBJ1-6	TRBV2	TRBD1	TGTGCCAGCAGTGGCCCTGGGACAGGGGTGAACCGAAATTCACCCCTCCACTTT	CASSGPGTGVNRNSPLHF
.	TRBJ1-2	TRBV14	.	TGTGCCAGCAGCCAACCAATAGGAAGGTATAGCTATGGCTACACCTTC	CASSQPIGRYSYGYTF
few	TRBJ1-6	TRBV5-1	.	TGCGCCAGCAGCTTGGAAGGAACCTATAATTCACCCCTCCACTTT	CASSLEGTYNSPLHF
.	TRBJ1-1	TRBV18	TRBD1	TGTGCCAGCTCACCCGGGACAGGGGGCACGGGCACTGAAGCTTTCTTT	CASSPGTGGTGTEAFF
.	TRBJ2-7	TRBV4-3	.	TGCGCCAGCAGCCAAGACCACCGGGTTGGCTCCTACGAGCAGTACTTC	CASSQDHRVGSYEQYF
few	TRBJ1-2	TRBV28	.	TGTGCCAGCAGTCGGGAAGGCGGCCGCTATGGCTACACCTTC	CASSREGGRYGYTF
.	TRBJ2-2	TRBV19	.	TGTGCCAGTAGTAGGGGGGGCCCTATCGGGGAGCTGTTTTTT	CASSRGGPIGELFF
few	TRBJ2-3	TRBV14	.	TGTGCCAGCAGCCAAGATCGTCGGCCATCTTACACAGATACGCAGTATTTT	CASSQDRRPSYTDTQYF
.	TRBJ2-7	TRBV2	TRBD1	TGTGCCAGCAGTGAGGGACAGGCCTTCTACGAGCAGTACTTC	CASSEGQAFYEQYF
few	TRBJ2-5	TRBV10-3	.	TGTGCCATCAACGGCGGAGGGCCGGGGCAAGAGACCCAGTACTTC	CAINGGGPGQETQYF
few	TRBJ1-1	TRBV7-2	.	TGTGCCAGCAGCTTAATGGGGGGCGTCACTGAAGCTTTCTTT	CASSLMGGVTEAFF
.	TRBJ2-5	TRBV7-7	TRBD1	TGTGCCAGCAGCTTAGGGACAGGGCGGGAGACCCAGTACTTC	CASSLGTGRETQYF
few	TRBJ2-1	TRBV3-1	.	TGTGCCAGCAGCCAAGATGTCGAACTAGCTATATCCCGGGAGCAGTTCTTC	CASSQDVELAISREQFF
.	TRBJ2-7	TRBV10-3	TRBD1	TGTGCCATCACTCCCGGGACAGCTTCCTACGAGCAGTACTTC	CAITPGTASYEQYF
.	TRBJ1-1	TRBV10-3	.	TGTGCCATCAGTGAAGGGGCAGCCAACACTGAAGCTTTCTTT	CAISEGAANTEAFF
.	TRBJ1-2	TRBV5-5	.	TGTGCCAGCAGCTCCCACGGGACAACCTATGGCTACACCTTC	CASSSHGTTYGYTF
.	TRBJ2-1	TRBV6-2/TRBV6-3	TRBD2	TGTGCCAGCAGTTACCCCCTGAGCGGGGGGAGGGATGAGCAGTTCTTC	CASSYPLSGGRDEQFF
few	TRBJ1-1	TRBV4-2	.	TGTGCCAGCAGCCTGCTTACGGACACTGAAGCTTTCTTT	CASSLLTDTEAFF
few	TRBJ2-2	TRBV11-3	.	TGTGCCAGCAGTCGGGGGTTGAGCACCGGGGAGCTGTTTTTT	CASSRGLSTGELFF
.	TRBJ1-5	TRBV19	TRBD1	TGTGCCAGTAGTGAAGGGACAGCTAATCAGCCCCAGCATTTT	CASSEGTANQPQHF